This T cell receptor (beta chain) was identified in a study of T cell repertoires in cytomegalovirus infection. Study summary: Shared public TCR beta signatures pointed to both CMV infection and a matching HLA type. Study-level points and caveats: Accumulated public TCR beta family frequency recognized individuals carrying CMV together with the relevant HLA. CMV-specific HLA-C-restricted TCR beta clonotypes dominated the ex vivo response.

V lost 6 bases and J 2 bases, leaving 12 bases between the germline ends. This CDR3 has 13 amino acids. Germline values: CDR1 DFQATT, CDR2 SNEGSKA (reference sequence). A word on this clonotype: Its antigen is currently unknown. Here the CDR3 omits its conserved ending phenylalanine or tryptophan, so a read error is the likely source.

TCRdb fed the reads into MiXCR, producing one record per CDR3 protein. This table has around 630,000 distinct CDR3 sequences, about 24% appearing once. The TCR sequence derives from a human donor in good health (CMV status not recorded). Some clones in this sample may be carry-over from other donors' samples. Sequencing was carried out using CD8+ T cells from PBMCs. The chain uses TRBV20-1 and TRBJ2-3; a weak D match, TRBD1 (6 bases). CDR3 sequence reads: CSARDKDTDTQYS. DNA for the CDR3: TGCAGTGCCCGGGACAAGGACACAGATACGCAGTATTCT.